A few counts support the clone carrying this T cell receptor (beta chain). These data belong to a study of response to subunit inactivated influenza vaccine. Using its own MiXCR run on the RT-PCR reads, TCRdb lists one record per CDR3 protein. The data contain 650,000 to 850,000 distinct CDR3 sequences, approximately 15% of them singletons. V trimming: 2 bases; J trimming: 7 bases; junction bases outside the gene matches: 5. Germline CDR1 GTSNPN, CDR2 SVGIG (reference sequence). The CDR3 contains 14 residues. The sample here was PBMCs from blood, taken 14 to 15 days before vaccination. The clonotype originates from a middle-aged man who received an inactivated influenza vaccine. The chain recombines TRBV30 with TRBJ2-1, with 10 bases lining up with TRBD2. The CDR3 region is CAWSWDSGGNEQFF. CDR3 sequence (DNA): TGTGCCTGGAGTTGGGATAGCGGGGGGAATGAGCAGTTCTTC.